Following are 32 T cell receptor beta chains from one sample sequenced in a study of post-analysis software for immune sequencing data. The study's findings and limits: Patients carried roughly five TRBV segments more frequently than controls did, and TRBV5-6, TRBV5-1 and TRBV20-1 were among them.

No antigens are known for them. Unique molecular identifiers were present in the TCR beta cDNA libraries. Each CDR3 protein is one row after TCRdb ran MiXCR on the PCR reads. The sample carries 650,000 to 900,000 distinct CDR3 sequences, 35% to 55% recorded once. Sequenced material: blood. Receptors were obtained from a girl aged 10 to 17 with multiple sclerosis.

This clonotype was seen a few times. CDR3 region: CSAREANEQFF. CDR3 bases: TGCAGTGCTAGAGAGGCCAATGAGCAGTTCTTC. The rearrangement links TRBV20-1 to TRBJ2-1, with no clear D. This CDR3 has 11 residues. V was cut by 0 bases and J by 6 bases, with 3 bases left in between. Germline CDR1 and CDR2: DFQATT and SNEGSKA (reference sequence).

The rearrangement joins TRBV24-1 to TRBJ2-7; D is possibly TRBD1 (5 bases). CDR1 KGHDR and CDR2 SFDVKD come from the germline V gene. The length of the CDR3 is 13 residues. V was pared by 3 bases and J by 5 bases, with 10 bases between. The CDR3 reads CATSDQGVHEQYF. The CDR3 nucleotides read TGTGCCACCAGTGATCAAGGGGTCCACGAGCAGTACTTC.

V and J are TRBV20-1 and TRBJ2-4; D not certain. Near its end, the DNA agrees better with TRBJ2-5, so the J call may be wrong. Germline V gives CDR1 DFQATT, CDR2 SNEGSKA (reference sequence). The CDR3 length is 13 residues. CDR3: CSASSTPGETQYF. The CDR3 DNA is TGCAGTGCTAGTTCTACCCCCGGGGAGACCCAGTACTTC.

The V and J genes are TRBV5-1 and TRBJ2-1, with 7 nucleotides matching TRBD2. CDR3 length equals 14 residues. Germline V CDR1 and CDR2: SGHRS, YFSETQ. Germline trimming cut 7 bases from V and 1 base from J; bases unmatched to any gene: 5. This CDR3 reads CASASSGSYNEQFF. The CDR3 DNA reads as TGCGCCAGCGCTTCTAGCGGTTCCTACAATGAGCAGTTCTTC.

This clonotype was seen repeatedly, ten times or more. The chain combines TRBV20-1 with TRBJ2-1; 8 bases line up with TRBD1. Germline V CDR1 and CDR2: DFQATT, SNEGSKA (reference sequence). Germline trimming cut 1 base from V and 3 bases from J; bases unmatched to any gene: 11. The CDR3 has 17 residues. CDR3 nucleotides: TGCAGTGCTAGAGGGGGTGGGGGGACAGGTGTCTACAATGAGCAGTTCTTC. It translates to CSARGGGGTGVYNEQFF.

This clonotype was counted a few times. The genes are TRBV20-1 and TRBJ2-3; D call uncertain. V lost 0 bases and J 6 bases, leaving 13 bases between the germline ends. Looked up from germline, CDR1 is DFQATT and CDR2 is SNEGSKA (reference sequence). This CDR3 comprises 14 residues. In DNA, the CDR3 is TGCAGTGCTAGAGATTTGGTAGTTGGGGATACGCAGTATTTT. It translates to CSARDLVVGDTQYF.

This clonotype was observed once. The rearrangement joins TRBV2 to TRBJ2-5, with D hard to call. There are 12 residues in the CDR3. The V end was cut by 10 bases, the J end by 5 bases, with 14 bases between. Germline CDR1 and CDR2: SNHLY and FYNNEI. As DNA, the CDR3 is TGTGCCACTCCAGGATTTCAGGAGACCCAGTACTTC. This sequence encodes CATPGFQETQYF. Drawing the rest from reference TRBV2 and TRBJ2-5, the complete variable domain is EPEVTQTPSHQVTQMGQEVILRCVPISNHLYFYWYRQILGQKVEFLVSFYNNEISEKSEIFDDQFSVERPDGSNFTLKIRSTKLEDSAMYFCATPGFQETQYFGPGTRLLVL.

This clonotype was counted only a few times. The chain recombines TRBV27 with TRBJ1-2, with 8 bases aligning to TRBD1. CDR1 is MNHEY, CDR2 SMNVEV, per germline (reference sequence). Losses at the gene ends were 5 bases for V and 4 bases for J; bases not matched to a gene: 12. CDR3 length: 16 amino acids. The CDR3, as DNA: TGTGCCAGCAGTCCCAAGTCGACAGGGGCTCGCTATGGCTACACCTTC. Its protein is CASSPKSTGARYGYTF.

The rearrangement uses TRBV20-1 and TRBJ2-5, with D perhaps matching TRBD1 (6 bases). The J call may be wrong; the DNA end is better matched by TRBJ2-7. CDR3 length: 16 residues. CDR1 and CDR2 from the germline V gene are DFQATT and SNEGSKA (reference sequence). This chain's CDR3 is CSAVPGGSVRTYEQYF. The CDR3 bases are TGCAGTGCCGTGCCTGGGGGCTCCGTTAGGACCTACGAGCAGTACTTC.

The chain links TRBV24-1 to TRBJ2-1; 7 nucleotides line up with TRBD1. This CDR3 has 15 amino acids. The germline CDR1 and CDR2 sequences are KGHDR and SFDVKD. V shed 2 bases, J shed 8 bases, and the junction held 8 bases outside the gene matches. In DNA form, the CDR3 reads TGTGCCACCAGTGATTCAGGGGGTTCTGGCGATGAGCAGTTCTTC. Translation gives CATSDSGGSGDEQFF.

Comments on this clonotype: A junction end diverges from the germline sequence, so it may reflect a read error. The chain couples TRBV4-1 to TRBJ2-1, with a possible D match to TRBD2 (6 bases). The CDR3 length is 12 residues. The V gene's germline CDR1 is MGHRA and CDR2 YSYEKL. For the CDR3, the DNA is TGCGCCAGCAGCCAAGCGGGGACTGAGCGGTTCTTC. This translates into CASSQAGTERFF.

There are a few counts of this clonotype. The chain uses TRBV6-2 or TRBV6-3 and TRBJ1-1; 9 positions agree with TRBD1. The CDR3 extends over 17 amino acids. The trim removed 2 bases at V and 0 bases at J, leaving 7 bases unmatched. Germline CDR1 MNHEY, CDR2 SVGEGT. The CDR3: CASSYTTGGYMNTEAFF. The CDR3 DNA is TGTGCCAGCAGTTACACAACAGGGGGCTACATGAACACTGAAGCTTTCTTT.

The chain couples TRBV28 to TRBJ2-1, with D possibly TRBD2 on 7 matching bases. Germline V gene sequence: CDR1 MDHEN, CDR2 SYDVKM. Trimming stripped 4 bases from V and 5 bases from J, with 15 bases between. This CDR3 region has 15 residues. CDR3 sequence (DNA): TGTGCCAGCAGTTCCTTGAGGGAGGGGGACAATGAGCAGTTCTTC. This codes for CASSSLREGDNEQFF.

This clonotype was picked up a small number of times. The chain recombines TRBV29-1 with TRBJ1-2; possible D gene TRBD1, 5 bases. The CDR3 is made up of 13 amino acids. Between the trimmed V and J ends, which lost 4 bases and 0 bases, there was a span of 9 bases. Germline V gene lookup returns CDR1 SQVTM and CDR2 ANQGSEA. As DNA, the CDR3 is TGCAGCGTTGGTGGAGGGGCTAACTATGGCTACACCTTC. Translated, it gives CSVGGGANYGYTF.

As to this clonotype: A read error may account for a junction end that differs from germline. This chain uses TRBV5-6 with TRBJ2-1, with TRBD2 matching over 7 bases. The CDR3 covers 16 residues. The germline V gene encodes CDR1 SGHDT and CDR2 YYEEEE. The CDR3 nucleotides read TGTGCCAGCAGCTTGGTACTAGCGATGTCCTACGATGAGCAGTTCTTC. Amino acid sequence: CASSLVLAMSYDEQFF.

This clonotype was counted between two and nine times. The rearrangement joins TRBV19 to TRBJ2-3; 8 nucleotides align to TRBD2. Trimming at V came to 2 bases and at J to 3 bases, leaving 4 bases not matched to a gene. The V gene's germline CDR1 is LNHDA and CDR2 SQIVND (reference sequence). The CDR3 is 15 amino acids. The CDR3: CASSIWTSKTDTQYF. For the CDR3, the DNA is TGTGCCAGTAGTATATGGACTAGCAAGACAGATACGCAGTATTTT.

There are a few counts of this clonotype. The genes are TRBV5-1 and TRBJ2-1; 9 nucleotides line up with TRBD2. V was pared by 1 base and J by 1 base, with 9 bases of the junction left unmatched. The CDR3 covers 18 residues. CDR1 and CDR2 (germline): SGHRS, YFSETQ. CDR3 loop: CASSLQQLAGVSYNEQFF. The CDR3 DNA follows: TGCGCCAGCAGCTTGCAACAATTAGCGGGAGTATCCTACAATGAGCAGTTCTTC.

The V gene is TRBV5-1, the J gene TRBJ1-2; D ambiguous. In germline, CDR1 is SGHRS, CDR2 YFSETQ. Trimming removed 0 bases at V and 2 bases at J, with 11 bases between. This CDR3 spans 15 amino acids. Here the CDR3 reads CASSLGQQQNYGYTF. The CDR3 DNA follows: TGCGCCAGCAGCTTGGGGCAGCAACAAAACTATGGCTACACCTTC.

This clonotype has only a few counts. The chain couples TRBV7-2 to TRBJ2-7, with 8 bases identical to TRBD1. The V segment lost 2 bases and the J segment 5 bases; nucleotides outside the gene matches: 8. The CDR3 is made up of 15 amino acids. CDR1 SGHTA and CDR2 FQGNSA come from the germline V gene. The CDR3 region has the DNA TGTGCCAGCAGCTTACTCCGGGACAGGCGCGACGAGCAGTACTTC. Amino acid sequence: CASSLLRDRRDEQYF.

This clonotype showed up just a few times. V usage is TRBV29-1 and J usage is TRBJ2-3, with D maybe TRBD2 (6 bases). Germline lookup yields CDR1 SQVTM and CDR2 ANQGSEA. The CDR3 is 14 amino acids. Trimming cost V 6 bases and J 3 bases, with 16 bases left between them. DNA for the CDR3: TGCAGCGTCGGGGGTGGGTACTCGACAGATACGCAGTATTTT. This translates into CSVGGGYSTDTQYF.

The CDR3 sequence is CASRPEAVSYEQYF. CDR3 sequence (DNA): TGTGCCAGCAGACCTGAAGCGGTCTCCTACGAGCAGTACTTC. The rearrangement links TRBV6-2 or TRBV6-3 to TRBJ2-7; maybe TRBD2 (5 bases). V lost 6 bases and J lost 0, with 12 bases in between. The CDR3 sequence is 14 residues long. From germline, CDR1 is MNHEY and CDR2 SVGEGT.

The CDR3 spells CASSLRGGREQFF. DNA for the CDR3: TGTGCCAGCAGTTTACGCGGAGGACGTGAGCAGTTCTTC. The chain joins TRBV27 to TRBJ2-1, with D possibly TRBD2 on 5 matching bases. This CDR3 contains 13 residues. In germline, CDR1 is MNHEY, CDR2 SMNVEV (reference sequence). V lost 2 bases and J lost 9, with 11 bases in between.

This clonotype was recorded a few times. The V and J genes are TRBV5-1 and TRBJ2-7; D might be TRBD1 (6 bases). V gave up 0 bases and J gave up 4 bases, with 11 bases separating them. The CDR3 runs to 14 residues. In germline, CDR1 is SGHRS, CDR2 YFSETQ. CDR3 residues: CASSLDRAEYEQYF. The CDR3 DNA follows: TGCGCCAGCAGCTTGGACAGGGCAGAATACGAGCAGTACTTC.

The CDR3: CASSMQGGTQYF. The CDR3 DNA is TGCGCCAGCAGCATGCAAGGTGGGACCCAGTACTTC. The rearrangement links TRBV5-1 to TRBJ2-5; D unresolved. CDR1 and CDR2 (germline): SGHRS, YFSETQ. Trimming removed 4 bases at V and 7 bases at J, with 11 bases between. The length of the CDR3 is 12 residues.

The J gene is TRBJ2-1, the V gene TRBV29-1; D perhaps matches TRBD2 (7 bases). CDR1 is SQVTM, CDR2 ANQGSEA, per germline. Trimming removed 3 bases at V and 10 bases at J, with 16 bases between. CDR3 length: 13 amino acids. CDR3 residues: CSVDSAGAGEQFF. In DNA, the CDR3 is TGCAGCGTTGATTCGGCGGGGGCGGGGGAGCAGTTCTTC.

The chain carries TRBV9 and TRBJ1-1; maybe TRBD1 (6 bases). The germline gives CDR1 SGDLS, CDR2 YYNGEE. Deletions cut 0 bases from V and 2 bases from J, with 11 bases between. This CDR3 has 15 residues. CDR3 nucleotides: TGTGCCAGCAGCGTAGGTCGGGGGCCTAACACTGAAGCTTTCTTT. Translating gives CASSVGRGPNTEAFF.

This rearrangement joins TRBV11-2 to TRBJ2-3; 8 bases are shared with TRBD2. With V trimmed by 8 bases and J by 1 base, 5 bases remained unmatched. Germline V gives CDR1 SGHAT, CDR2 FQNNGV. CDR3 length equals 14 residues. CDR3 sequence (DNA): TGTGCCAGCGGAACTAGCGGTCGCACAGATACGCAGTATTTT. It encodes CASGTSGRTDTQYF.

This chain links TRBV6-2 or TRBV6-3 with TRBJ2-7; D is unresolved. Germline V gene lookup returns CDR1 MNHEY and CDR2 SVGEGT. V dropped 2 bases and J dropped 4 bases, with 33 bases sitting between them. The CDR3 has 21 amino acids. The chain's CDR3 is CASSYPILDPQIEVPGYEQYF. The CDR3 bases are TGTGCCAGCAGTTACCCAATACTGGACCCCCAAATTGAAGTCCCCGGGTACGAGCAGTACTTC.

This clonotype has just a few counts. The V gene is TRBV15, the J gene TRBJ1-4; the D gene is possibly TRBD1 (5 bases). V lost 0 bases and J lost 4, with 12 bases in between. Germline-derived CDR1 and CDR2 are LNHNV and YYDKDF (reference sequence). The CDR3 totals 16 residues. Written as DNA, the CDR3 is TGTGCCACCAGCAGAGATAGCGGGGGGTTTAATGAAAAACTGTTTTTT. This sequence encodes CATSRDSGGFNEKLFF.

This sequence joins TRBV20-1 and TRBJ1-5, with 10 positions matching TRBD1. J gave up 7 bases and V 6 bases, and 15 bases lay outside the gene matches. Looked up from germline, CDR1 is DFQATT and CDR2 is SNEGSKA (reference sequence). CDR3 size: 16 residues. The CDR3 region is CSATPRWDRGSQPQHF. Written as DNA, the CDR3 is TGCAGTGCAACCCCAAGGTGGGACAGGGGTAGCCAGCCCCAGCATTTT.

This clonotype turned up a few times. V gene TRBV27 combines with J gene TRBJ2-7; maybe TRBD2 (5 bases). Looked up from germline, CDR1 is MNHEY and CDR2 is SMNVEV (reference sequence). This CDR3 region has 13 residues. The V end was cut by 5 bases, the J end by 1 base, with 9 bases between. The CDR3 sequence: CASSPLASYEQYF. The CDR3 coding sequence is TGTGCCAGCAGTCCTCTAGCTTCCTACGAGCAGTACTTC.

The chain employs TRBV7-2 and TRBJ2-7, with D tentatively TRBD1 or TRBD2 (5 bases each). This CDR3 region has 16 residues. Germline loops: CDR1 SGHTA, CDR2 FQGNSA. The germline V and J ends were trimmed by 5 bases and 7 bases, with 24 bases remaining between them. The CDR3 here is CASSRRTGTLLIEQYF. The CDR3 nucleotides are TGTGCCAGCAGCCGGCGGACTGGGACGTTGCTTATTGAGCAGTACTTC. Together with reference TRBV7-2 and TRBJ2-7, the CDR3 gives the full variable domain: GAGVSQSPSNKVTEKGKDVELRCDPISGHTALYWYRQSLGQGLEFLIYFQGNSAPDKSGLPSDRFSAERTGGSVSTLTIQRTQQEDSAVYLCASSRRTGTLLIEQYFGPGTRLTVT.